These 24 T cell receptor beta chains came from one sample sequenced in a study of T cells of healthy individuals. TCRdb re-derived calls from the 5' RACE reads in MiXCR, one entry per CDR3 protein. The profile covers about 57,000 distinct CDR3 sequences, with around 15% appearing a single time and approximately 4.6% taken by the ten largest. The receptor set was obtained from a human donor in good health.

The genes are TRBV12-3 or TRBV12-4 and TRBJ1-2, with D uncertain. V was pared by 5 bases and J by 6 bases, with 16 bases between. This CDR3 comprises 14 residues. CDR3 DNA: TGTGCCAGCAGTCAAGGGCGTGAGGGAAATGGCTACACCTTC. It is translated as CASSQGREGNGYTF.

This clonotype was seen more than once but under ten times. This chain connects TRBV15 to TRBJ1-3; D unclear. CDR1 LNHNV and CDR2 YYDKDF come from the germline V gene (reference sequence). This CDR3 comprises 15 residues. Trimming stripped 0 bases from V and 4 bases from J, with 10 bases between. The CDR3, as DNA: TGTGCCACCAGCAGAGATCGGGGAAGAGGAAACACCATATATTTT. It yields the protein CATSRDRGRGNTIYF.

This clonotype was seen a handful of times. This chain joins TRBV5-1 and TRBJ2-1, with 8 bases matching TRBD2. The ends lost 0 bases at V and 4 bases at J; junction bases unmatched: 3. Germline assignment: CDR1 SGHRS and CDR2 YFSETQ. This CDR3 is 15 amino acids long. This chain's CDR3 is CASSLGRGDYNEQFF. Here the CDR3 DNA reads TGCGCCAGCAGCTTGGGGCGGGGGGATTACAATGAGCAGTTCTTC.

This clonotype came up a few times. The V and J genes are TRBV7-2 and TRBJ2-1; TRBD2 aligns across 9 bases. CDR1 SGHTA and CDR2 FQGNSA come from the germline V gene. V lost 1 base to trimming and J lost 10 bases; unmatched junction nucleotides: 11. This CDR3 has 16 residues. The CDR3 nucleotides read TGTGCCAGCAGCTTAGACTGGTCTAGCGGGATGGTCGAGCAGTTCTTC. Encoded protein: CASSLDWSSGMVEQFF.

The rearrangement joins TRBV28 to TRBJ1-1; no clear D. The germline gives CDR1 MDHEN, CDR2 SYDVKM. The CDR3 is 11 residues long. Between the trimmed V and J ends, which lost 4 bases and 5 bases, there was a span of 5 bases. CDR3 DNA: TGTGCCAGCAGTTCCGGGACTGAAGCTTTCTTT. Translation: CASSSGTEAFF.

This clonotype occurred many times. The chain has TRBV27 and TRBJ2-7, with D possibly being TRBD2 (5 bases). Germline V gene sequence: CDR1 MNHEY, CDR2 SMNVEV (reference sequence). Trimming shortened V by 3 bases and J by 3 bases, and 12 bases separated the two germline ends. The CDR3 runs to 14 residues. The CDR3 DNA reads TGTGCCAGCAGTTTCCGAGGGTCCTTCTACGAGCAGTACTTC. This translates into CASSFRGSFYEQYF.

Only a few counts were recorded for this clonotype. One end of the junction is discordant with germline, which a read error may explain. The chain has TRBV7-7 and TRBJ2-5; the D gene is possibly TRBD2 (7 bases). Germline V lookup: CDR1 SSHAT, CDR2 FNYEAQ (reference sequence). The CDR3 is 15 amino acids. The CDR3 here is CASSPVRGGAETQYF. For the CDR3, the DNA is TGTGCTAGCAGCCCCGTTAGAGGGGGGGCTGAGACCCAGTACTTC.

This clonotype was counted at least ten times. The J gene is TRBJ2-7, the V gene TRBV5-1; TRBD2 matches at 9 bases. The germline CDR1 and CDR2 sequences are SGHRS and YFSETQ. V was pared by 0 bases and J by 6 bases, with 4 bases of the junction left unmatched. This CDR3 contains 14 residues. CDR3 in DNA: TGCGCCAGCAGCTTGGGGGTTAGCGGGGGCGAGCAGTACTTC. Amino acids: CASSLGVSGGEQYF. Filled out from reference TRBV5-1 and TRBJ2-7, the complete variable domain reads KAGVTQTPRYLIKTRGQQVTLSCSPISGHRSVSWYQQTPGQGLQFLFEYFSETQRNKGNFPGRFSGRQFSNSRSEMNVSTLELGDSALYLCASSLGVSGGEQYFGPGTRLTVT.

This clonotype was detected only a few times. The chain couples TRBV6-4 to TRBJ1-6; D perhaps matches TRBD1 (5 bases). Trimming removed 4 bases at V and 5 bases at J, with 9 bases between. The CDR3 is made up of 14 amino acids. Germline loops: CDR1 MRHNA, CDR2 SNTAGT. CDR3 in DNA: TGTGCCAGCAGTGCGAGGGGAAATAATTCACCCCTCCACTTT. This gives the protein CASSARGNNSPLHF.

A few counts support this clonotype. V usage is TRBV7-2 and J usage is TRBJ1-6; D gene ambiguous. The V gene's germline CDR1 is SGHTA and CDR2 FQGNSA. The CDR3 covers 16 residues. V was cut by 5 bases and J by 2 bases, with 13 bases left in between. CDR3 bases: TGTGCCAGCAGCATAAATCCGGGCCCCTATAATTCACCCCTCCACTTT. Translating it yields CASSINPGPYNSPLHF.

This clonotype was detected a few times. The rearrangement uses TRBV28 and TRBJ1-1; D might be TRBD1 (5 bases). Germline assignment: CDR1 MDHEN and CDR2 SYDVKM. The CDR3 has 14 amino acids. Deletions cut 6 bases from V and 0 bases from J, with 11 bases between. CDR3: CASSRGGVNTEAFF. The CDR3 DNA reads TGTGCCAGCAGCCGCGGGGGGGTGAACACTGAAGCTTTCTTT.

The chain is built from TRBV9 and TRBJ2-3, with D perhaps being TRBD1 or TRBD2 (6 bases each). CDR1 is SGDLS, CDR2 YYNGEE, per germline. Trimming left V 0 bases short and J 1 base short, with 15 bases between. The CDR3 sequence is 17 residues long. CDR3 sequence (DNA): TGTGCCAGCAGCGTAGCTACGACGGGGGCCGGCACAGATACGCAGTATTTT. This encodes CASSVATTGAGTDTQYF.

This clonotype was observed a few times. The genes are TRBV12-3 or TRBV12-4 and TRBJ1-1; no definite D call. V was pared by 3 bases and J by 0 bases, with 5 bases between. This CDR3 contains 13 residues. The CDR3 loop is CASSLKLNTEAFF. CDR3 bases: TGTGCCAGCAGTTTGAAGTTGAACACTGAAGCTTTCTTT.

This clonotype showed up many times. One end of the junction varies from germline; a read error may be responsible. V gene TRBV2 combines with J gene TRBJ2-3; unclear D gene. CDR3 length: 14 residues. Looked up from germline, CDR1 is SNHLY and CDR2 is FYNNEI. The CDR3 DNA is TGTGCCAGCGGTGACTCCTATAGCACAGATACGCAGTATTTT. This gives the protein CASGDSYSTDTQYF.

This chain connects TRBV6-5 to TRBJ2-7; 8 bases line up with TRBD2. The length of the CDR3 is 15 residues. Germline V gene data show CDR1 as MNHEY and CDR2 as SVGAGI. V was clipped by 6 bases and J by 4 bases; unmatched bases: 11. The CDR3 spells CASSPQPGGAYEQYF. The CDR3 bases are TGTGCCAGCAGCCCACAACCCGGGGGGGCTTACGAGCAGTACTTC.

There are a few counts of this clonotype. The chain has TRBV4-1 and TRBJ2-4; TRBD2 agrees at 7 bases. This CDR3 is built from 19 residues. V lost 0 bases, J lost 8 bases, and 19 bases stayed unmatched. The germline CDR1 and CDR2 sequences are MGHRA and YSYEKL. CDR3 nucleotides: TGCGCCAGCAGCCAAGATCGGGGCGGGGACTACCGCAATCGGTACATTCAGTACTTC. Protein product: CASSQDRGGDYRNRYIQYF.

The chain is built from TRBV10-3 and TRBJ2-4; no clear D gene. Germline CDR1 and CDR2: ENHRY and SYGVKD. CDR3 size: 15 residues. The V end lost 3 bases, the J end lost 0 bases, and 9 bases lay between the germline ends. CDR3 in DNA: TGTGCCATCAGTGACACATCCCGAGCCAAAAACATTCAGTACTTC. It yields the protein CAISDTSRAKNIQYF.

This clonotype was detected many times. V gene TRBV12-3 or TRBV12-4 combines with J gene TRBJ2-7, with D uncertain. The CDR3 contains 13 residues. V lost 4 bases and J lost 0, with 7 bases in between. For the CDR3, the DNA is TGTGCCAGCAGTTACTCCCGCTCCTACGAGCAGTACTTC. The encoded protein is CASSYSRSYEQYF.

This clonotype has more than one count but fewer than ten. The chain couples TRBV13 to TRBJ2-5; possibly TRBD1 for D (6 bases). The CDR3 has 14 residues. CDR1 and CDR2 (germline): PRHDT, FYEKMQ (reference sequence). The germline V and J ends were trimmed by 0 bases and 2 bases, with 7 bases remaining between them. The CDR3 region has the DNA TGTGCCAGCAGCTTAGGGGACAGACAAGAGACCCAGTACTTC. This encodes CASSLGDRQETQYF.

This clonotype has a handful of counts. The V call is TRBV12-3 or TRBV12-4, the J call TRBJ1-3, with D perhaps TRBD1 (5 bases). The CDR3 spans 14 residues. The V gene lost 2 bases and the J gene lost 2 bases, with 7 bases spanning the gap. DNA for the CDR3: TGTGCCAGCAGTTTAAGGGGTGCTGGAAACACCATATATTTT. Translating it yields CASSLRGAGNTIYF.

The sample holds many counts of this clonotype. The chain combines TRBV29-1 with TRBJ1-1; TRBD1 is a possible D gene (5 bases). V lost 5 bases and J lost 0, with 16 bases in between. Germline V lookup: CDR1 SQVTM, CDR2 ANQGSEA. This CDR3 has 15 residues. Here the CDR3 DNA reads TGCAGCGTTCCCAGGGCCCTCTTGATGAACACTGAAGCTTTCTTT. Amino acids: CSVPRALLMNTEAFF.

V and J are TRBV5-1 and TRBJ1-4; the D is unclear. The CDR3 is made up of 14 amino acids. CDR1 is SGHRS and CDR2 is YFSETQ in the germline V gene. The ends were cut back, 4 bases at V and 0 bases at J, with 7 bases in the middle. The CDR3 sequence is CASSQDSTNEKLFF. The CDR3 coding sequence is TGCGCCAGCAGCCAAGACTCAACTAATGAAAAACTGTTTTTT.

This clonotype was detected a few times. J is TRBJ2-7 and V is TRBV28; D is unresolved. Germline CDR1 is MDHEN and CDR2 is SYDVKM. Deletions cut 3 bases from V and 6 bases from J, with 6 bases between. The CDR3 consists of 11 residues. Here the CDR3 DNA reads TGTGCCAGCAGTTTTGTACGCGAGCAGTACTTC. Protein product: CASSFVREQYF.

This clonotype was picked up many times. The V call is TRBV5-5, the J call TRBJ2-7; D is perhaps TRBD1 or TRBD2 (5 bases each). This CDR3 spans 15 amino acids. CDR1 and CDR2 from the germline V gene are SGHKS and YYEKEE (reference sequence). V was cut by 0 bases and J by 2 bases, with 12 bases left in between. CDR3 in DNA: TGTGCCAGCAGCTTGGGTATGGGACGGACCTACGAGCAGTACTTC. This translates into CASSLGMGRTYEQYF. The entire variable domain, with the rest obtained from reference TRBV5-5 and TRBJ2-7, is as follows: DAGVTQSPTHLIKTRGQQVTLRCSPISGHKSVSWYQQVLGQGPQFIFQYYEKEERGRGNFPDRFSARQFPNYSSELNVNALLLGDSALYLCASSLGMGRTYEQYFGPGTRLTVT.